This T cell receptor (beta chain) was recorded in a study of T cells in localized non-small cell lung cancer. Study-wide results and limits: Increased T cell density in blood showed an association with longer overall survival.

Libraries were prepared by immunoSEQ multiplex PCR; TCRdb keeps only in-frame clonotypes and omits some of them. The repertoire consists of 30,000 to 40,000 clones, with about four fifths occurring once and the leading ten covering 15% to 20%. V shed 2 bases and J shed 0 bases, with 5 bases lying between them. Germline V lookup: CDR1 SGDLS, CDR2 YYNGEE. The CDR3 covers 13 residues. This clone has a handful of counts. The antigen is unknown. The sequenced sample was peripheral blood, obtained before any cancer treatment. The sequence came from a male donor aged 60 or over with stage III squamous cell lung carcinoma. The V and J genes are TRBV9 and TRBJ1-1; no clear D gene. The CDR3 DNA sequence: TGTGCCAGCAGCGTTTCTATGAACACTGAAGCTTTCTTT. This codes for CASSVSMNTEAFF.